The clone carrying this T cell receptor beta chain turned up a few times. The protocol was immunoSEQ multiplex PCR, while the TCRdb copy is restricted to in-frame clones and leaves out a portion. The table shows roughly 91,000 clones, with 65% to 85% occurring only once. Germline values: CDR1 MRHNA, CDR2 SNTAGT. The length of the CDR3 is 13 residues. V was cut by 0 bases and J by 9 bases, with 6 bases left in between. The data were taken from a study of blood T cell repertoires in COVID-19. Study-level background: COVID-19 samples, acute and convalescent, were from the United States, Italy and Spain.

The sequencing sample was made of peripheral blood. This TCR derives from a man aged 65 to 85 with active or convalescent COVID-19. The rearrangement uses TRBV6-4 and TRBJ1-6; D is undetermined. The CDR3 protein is CASSDSSGSPLHF. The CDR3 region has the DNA TGTGCCAGCAGTGACTCGAGTGGTTCACCCCTCCACTTT.